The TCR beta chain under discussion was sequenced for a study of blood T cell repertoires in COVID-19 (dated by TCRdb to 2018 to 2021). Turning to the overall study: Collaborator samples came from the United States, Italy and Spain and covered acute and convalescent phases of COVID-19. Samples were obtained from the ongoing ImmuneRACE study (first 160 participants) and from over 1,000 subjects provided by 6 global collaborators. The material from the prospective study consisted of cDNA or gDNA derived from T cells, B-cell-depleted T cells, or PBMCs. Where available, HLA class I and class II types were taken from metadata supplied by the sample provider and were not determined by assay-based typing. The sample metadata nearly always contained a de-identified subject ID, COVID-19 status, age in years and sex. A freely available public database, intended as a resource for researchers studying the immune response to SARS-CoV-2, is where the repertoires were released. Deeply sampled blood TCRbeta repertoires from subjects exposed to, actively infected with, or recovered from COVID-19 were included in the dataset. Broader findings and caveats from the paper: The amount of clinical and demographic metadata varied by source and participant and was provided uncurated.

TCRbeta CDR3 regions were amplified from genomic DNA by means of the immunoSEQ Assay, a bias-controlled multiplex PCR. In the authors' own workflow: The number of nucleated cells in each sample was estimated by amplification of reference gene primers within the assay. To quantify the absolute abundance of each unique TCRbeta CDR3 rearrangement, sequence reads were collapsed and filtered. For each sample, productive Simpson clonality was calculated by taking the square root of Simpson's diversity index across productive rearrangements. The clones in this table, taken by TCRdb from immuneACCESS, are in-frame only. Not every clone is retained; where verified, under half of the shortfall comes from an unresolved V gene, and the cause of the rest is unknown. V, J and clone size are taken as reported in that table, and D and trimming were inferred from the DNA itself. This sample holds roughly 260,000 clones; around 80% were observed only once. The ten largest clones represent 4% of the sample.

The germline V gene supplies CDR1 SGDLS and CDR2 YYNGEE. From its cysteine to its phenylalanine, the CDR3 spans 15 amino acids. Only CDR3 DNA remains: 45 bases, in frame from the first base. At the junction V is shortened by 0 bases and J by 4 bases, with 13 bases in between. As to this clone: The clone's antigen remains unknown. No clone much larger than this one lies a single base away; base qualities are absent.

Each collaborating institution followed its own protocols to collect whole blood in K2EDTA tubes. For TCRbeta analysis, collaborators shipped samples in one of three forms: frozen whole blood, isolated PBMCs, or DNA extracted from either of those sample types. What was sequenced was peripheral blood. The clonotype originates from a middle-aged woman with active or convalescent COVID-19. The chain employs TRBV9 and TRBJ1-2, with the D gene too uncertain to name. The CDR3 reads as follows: CASSVAQAGPYGYTF. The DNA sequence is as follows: TGTGCCAGCAGCGTAGCCCAAGCAGGTCCCTATGGCTACACCTTC.